Presented here are 20 T cell receptor beta chains from one specimen sequenced in a study of response to subunit inactivated influenza vaccine. MiXCR was run by TCRdb on the RT-PCR reads, yielding one entry per CDR3 protein. The table has around 790,000 distinct CDR3 sequences, 21% seen once. Sequencing used PBMCs from blood, obtained 5 to 6 days after vaccination. Source of these receptors: a man over 45 who received an inactivated influenza vaccine.

There are a few counts of this clonotype. The chain is built from TRBV5-1 and TRBJ2-1, with 12 bases matching TRBD2. The CDR3 has 17 amino acids. Per the germline V gene, CDR1 is SGHRS and CDR2 is YFSETQ. J was trimmed by 6 bases and V by 0 bases; bases with no gene match: 7. The CDR3 coding sequence is TGCGCCAGCAGCTTGGTGGCTAGCGGGGGGGCCTTCAATGAGCAGTTCTTC. This sequence encodes CASSLVASGGAFNEQFF.

This clonotype was seen ten or more times. CDR3 DNA: TGTGCCATCAGTGAGTCCAGGGACCGCGGGCGTGAGCAGTTCTTC. Amino acids: CAISESRDRGREQFF. The V call is TRBV10-3, the J call TRBJ2-1; the D call may be TRBD1 or TRBD2 (5 bases each). The CDR3 loop spans 15 amino acids. With 0 bases removed from V and 9 bases from J, the gap between germline ends came to 15 bases. From germline, CDR1 is ENHRY and CDR2 SYGVKD.

The chain uses TRBV5-6 and TRBJ1-2; 8 nucleotides line up with TRBD1. The V gene's germline CDR1 is SGHDT and CDR2 YYEEEE. Trimming removed 2 bases from V and 4 bases from J; junction bases left unmatched: 4. The CDR3 totals 14 residues. This CDR3 reads CASSFDRGTYGYTF. The CDR3 DNA reads as TGTGCCAGCAGCTTCGACAGGGGAACCTATGGCTACACCTTC.

V usage is TRBV4-3 and J usage is TRBJ2-2; D remains ambiguous. This CDR3 has 14 amino acids. The V and J ends lost 0 bases and 7 bases respectively, with 9 bases between them. CDR1 is LGHNA, CDR2 YSLEER, per germline. The CDR3 loop reads CASSQDLSFGELFF. Written as DNA, the CDR3 is TGCGCCAGCAGCCAAGATTTAAGTTTCGGGGAGCTGTTTTTT.

The chain carries TRBV28 and TRBJ2-3; 8 nucleotides agree with TRBD2. After removal of 1 base from V and 2 bases from J, the junction contained 5 bases not matched to a gene. There are 16 residues in the CDR3. CDR1 is MDHEN, CDR2 SYDVKM, per germline. CDR3 loop: CASSLYGGAITDTQYF. CDR3 sequence (DNA): TGTGCCAGCAGTTTATACGGGGGGGCAATCACAGATACGCAGTATTTT.

The gene calls are TRBV5-1 and TRBJ1-1; TRBD1 matches at 11 bases. Germline V gene lookup returns CDR1 SGHRS and CDR2 YFSETQ. This CDR3 has 16 residues. The V segment lost 1 base and the J segment 5 bases; nucleotides outside the gene matches: 7. The CDR3 DNA is TGCGCCAGCAGCTTGTCAGGGACAGGGGGGTCGACTGAAGCTTTCTTT. Translation gives CASSLSGTGGSTEAFF. Full variable domain (remainder filled in from reference TRBV5-1 and TRBJ1-1): KAGVTQTPRYLIKTRGQQVTLSCSPISGHRSVSWYQQTPGQGLQFLFEYFSETQRNKGNFPGRFSGRQFSNSRSEMNVSTLELGDSALYLCASSLSGTGGSTEAFFGQGTRLTVV.

This chain connects TRBV5-1 to TRBJ2-3, with 7 bases lining up with TRBD2. This CDR3 is 14 amino acids long. Germline-derived CDR1 and CDR2 are SGHRS and YFSETQ. V lost 4 bases to trimming and J lost 4 bases; unmatched junction nucleotides: 6. Here the CDR3 reads CASSPGGFADTQYF. The CDR3 nucleotides are TGCGCCAGCAGCCCGGGAGGTTTCGCAGATACGCAGTATTTT. Full variable domain (missing parts from reference TRBV5-1 and TRBJ2-3): KAGVTQTPRYLIKTRGQQVTLSCSPISGHRSVSWYQQTPGQGLQFLFEYFSETQRNKGNFPGRFSGRQFSNSRSEMNVSTLELGDSALYLCASSPGGFADTQYFGPGTRLTVL.

There are a few counts of this clonotype. The chain combines TRBV12-3 or TRBV12-4 with TRBJ2-7, with TRBD2 identical over 8 bases. The CDR3 is 15 amino acids. The trim removed 4 bases at V and 3 bases at J, leaving 8 bases unmatched. The chain's CDR3 is CASSSLSGSRYEQYF. The DNA of the CDR3 is TGTGCCAGCAGTTCCCTGAGCGGGAGCCGCTACGAGCAGTACTTC.

The V gene is TRBV4-3, the J gene TRBJ1-5; D call uncertain. Trimming took 0 bases from V and 6 from J, leaving 12 bases between them. The CDR3 is 15 amino acids. From germline, CDR1 is LGHNA and CDR2 YSLEER. CDR3 loop: CASSQDFMGFQPQHF. CDR3 bases: TGCGCCAGCAGCCAAGACTTTATGGGGTTTCAGCCCCAGCATTTT.

The V call is TRBV20-1, the J call TRBJ2-2; the match to TRBD2 covers 7 bases. From germline, CDR1 is DFQATT and CDR2 SNEGSKA (reference sequence). The CDR3 has 15 residues. V was clipped by 5 bases and J by 6 bases; unmatched bases: 12. The DNA for the CDR3 is TGCAGTGCTTATGGGGCGGGAGAATCTCCCGGGGAGCTGTTTTTT. Amino acids: CSAYGAGESPGELFF.

The chain carries TRBV18 and TRBJ2-1; D possibly corresponds to TRBD2 (6 bases). The CDR3 totals 15 residues. V lost 5 bases and J 6 bases, leaving 17 bases between the germline ends. In germline, CDR1 is KGHSH, CDR2 LQKENI. CDR3 sequence reads: CASSSSGVGSNEQFF. The CDR3 DNA reads as TGTGCCAGCTCATCCTCGGGAGTAGGGAGCAATGAGCAGTTCTTC.

The chain joins TRBV7-2 to TRBJ1-3, with D unclear. Deletions cut 5 bases from V and 0 bases from J, with 11 bases between. CDR3 length: 15 residues. Per germline, CDR1 SGHTA and CDR2 FQGNSA. CDR3 coding DNA: TGTGCCAGCAGCCCAACAGCGAACTCTGGAAACACCATATATTTT. This encodes CASSPTANSGNTIYF.

This clonotype was seen a handful of times. The V and J genes are TRBV10-3 and TRBJ2-1; 10 nucleotides align to TRBD2. Germline CDR1 and CDR2: ENHRY and SYGVKD. J was trimmed by 8 bases and V by 8 bases; bases with no gene match: 12. The CDR3 sequence is 15 residues long. The CDR3 sequence is CAIAGVLAGEHEQFF. As DNA, the CDR3 is TGTGCCATCGCTGGAGTCCTAGCGGGAGAGCATGAGCAGTTCTTC.

This clonotype occurred many times. This sequence joins TRBV12-3 or TRBV12-4 and TRBJ1-2; D may be TRBD1 (6 bases). This CDR3 region has 17 residues. Trimming took off 2 bases at V and 4 bases at J, with 20 bases between the two ends. CDR3 DNA: TGTGCCAGCAGTTTAATCGCAGGGGATCCGCCTAGCTATGGCTACACCTTC. Translation: CASSLIAGDPPSYGYTF.

This clonotype was found a few times. The V gene is TRBV29-1, the J gene TRBJ2-5, with D possibly matching TRBD1 (7 bases). V was cut by 8 bases and J by 5 bases, with 18 bases left in between. Germline CDR1 SQVTM, CDR2 ANQGSEA. The CDR3 contains 13 residues. This CDR3 is CSTSGDSLETQYF. In nucleotides, the CDR3 is TGCAGCACTTCGGGGGACAGTCTGGAGACCCAGTACTTC. The full variable domain, in which reference TRBV29-1 and TRBJ2-5 provide the parts outside the CDR3, is SAVISQKPSRDICQRGTSLTIQCQVDSQVTMMFWYRQQPGQSLTLIATANQGSEATYESGFVIDKFPISRPNLTFSTLTVSNMSPEDSSIYLCSTSGDSLETQYFGPGTRLLVL.

This clonotype came up many times. In DNA form, the CDR3 reads TGCAGTGCTAGACCCTCGGCGTATAACTATGGCTACACCTTC. Its protein is CSARPSAYNYGYTF. The chain employs TRBV20-1 and TRBJ1-2, with no clear D. V was trimmed by 2 bases and J by 1 base, leaving 11 bases between them. The CDR3 length is 14 residues. Germline assignment: CDR1 DFQATT and CDR2 SNEGSKA (reference sequence).

The sample holds many counts of this clonotype. V usage is TRBV5-6 and J usage is TRBJ1-6, with D unresolved. CDR3 length: 15 residues. V dropped 4 bases and J dropped 5 bases, with 13 bases sitting between them. Germline values: CDR1 SGHDT, CDR2 YYEEEE. CDR3 protein: CASSIYRGNNSPLHF. The CDR3 DNA sequence: TGTGCCAGCAGCATCTACCGGGGAAATAATTCACCCCTCCACTTT.

This chain connects TRBV7-2 to TRBJ2-3; TRBD2 aligns across 12 bases. The V gene's germline CDR1 is SGHTA and CDR2 FQGNSA. With 4 bases clipped from V and 3 bases from J, the junction kept 8 bases outside the gene matches. The CDR3 has 17 residues. In DNA form, the CDR3 reads TGTGCCAGCAGCTCTCTAGCGGGAGGGCGCGGAACAGATACGCAGTATTTT. It codes for CASSSLAGGRGTDTQYF.

This clonotype has only a few counts. V is TRBV20-1 and J is TRBJ2-7, with 8 bases that match TRBD1. J lost 3 bases, V lost 6 bases, and 7 bases had no gene match. Germline-derived CDR1 and CDR2 are DFQATT and SNEGSKA (reference sequence). The CDR3 is made up of 13 amino acids. The DNA for the CDR3 is TGCAGTGCGTGGGACAGGCTAAACTACGAGCAGTACTTC. It translates to CSAWDRLNYEQYF.

This clonotype was seen only a few times. The chain is built from TRBV7-9 and TRBJ1-5; a weak D match, TRBD1 (5 bases). Germline assignment: CDR1 SEHNR and CDR2 FQNEAQ (reference sequence). Trimming took 2 bases from V and 7 from J, leaving 12 bases between them. The CDR3 extends over 14 amino acids. CDR3 in amino acids: CASSLSAGSQPQHF. The CDR3 coding sequence is TGTGCCAGCAGCTTAAGCGCAGGGTCCCAGCCCCAGCATTTT.